Shown below are 22 T cell receptor beta chains from a single sample sequenced in a study of control samples from healthy donors and cancer patients. Measured with immunoSEQ multiplex PCR; TCRdb has only the in-frame clones, and not every one. Altogether tens of thousands of clones are present, 95% being singletons, with the ten largest covering roughly 2.3%. Source material: blood. These receptors were collected from a man aged 30-40 years in good health.

The J gene is TRBJ2-7, the V gene TRBV5-1; D possibly uses TRBD1 or TRBD2 (7 bases each). The germline V gene has CDR1 SGHRS and CDR2 YFSETQ. This CDR3 is built from 15 residues. Between the trimmed V and J ends, which lost 0 bases and 4 bases, there was a span of 14 bases. The CDR3: CASSLGGGQQYEQYF. In DNA, the CDR3 is TGCGCCAGCAGCTTGGGCGGGGGACAGCAGTACGAGCAGTACTTC.

The chain combines TRBV27 with TRBJ1-1; D is perhaps TRBD1 (6 bases). V was trimmed by 2 bases and J by 0 bases, leaving 7 bases between them. This CDR3 spans 14 amino acids. Germline V gene data show CDR1 as MNHEY and CDR2 as SMNVEV (reference sequence). For the CDR3, the DNA is TGTGCCAGCAGTTTACAGGGGCTGAACACTGAAGCTTTCTTT. Protein sequence: CASSLQGLNTEAFF.

The V gene is TRBV7-6, the J gene TRBJ2-3; D gene unclear. The CDR3 totals 15 residues. The V gene's germline CDR1 is SGHVS and CDR2 FNYEAQ. The V gene lost 0 bases and the J gene lost 6 bases, with 13 bases spanning the gap. CDR3 nucleotides: TGTGCCAGCAGCTTAGCGTCAGCACCTTGGGATACGCAGTATTTT. It codes for CASSLASAPWDTQYF.

The V and J genes are TRBV19 and TRBJ1-4; D gene ambiguous. V shed 6 bases and J shed 3 bases, with 8 bases lying between them. The CDR3 runs 13 residues. The germline gives CDR1 LNHDA, CDR2 SQIVND (reference sequence). This CDR3 reads CASSRRPNEKLFF. The CDR3 region has the DNA TGTGCCAGTAGCCGGCGGCCTAATGAAAAACTGTTTTTT.

This clone was detected only once. This chain links TRBV11-1 with TRBJ1-1, with 7 bases lining up with TRBD1. Unmatched junction bases numbered 5, after V lost 3 bases and J lost 7 bases. This CDR3 is built from 13 residues. In germline, CDR1 is SGHAT, CDR2 FQDESV (reference sequence). The CDR3 bases are TGTGCCAGCAGCTTTTCCTACAGGGGTGAAGCTTTCTTT. It encodes CASSFSYRGEAFF. Drawing the rest from reference TRBV11-1 and TRBJ1-1, the complete variable domain is EAEVAQSPRYKITEKSQAVAFWCDPISGHATLYWYRQILGQGPELLVQFQDESVVDDSQLPKDRFSAERLKGVDSTLKIQPAELGDSAMYLCASSFSYRGEAFFGQGTRLTVV.

This chain joins TRBV5-4 and TRBJ1-1; TRBD1 matches at 10 bases. There are 17 residues in the CDR3. Unmatched junction bases numbered 10, after V lost 4 bases and J lost 1 base. The germline gives CDR1 SGHNT, CDR2 YYREEE (reference sequence). The CDR3 DNA sequence: TGTGCCAGCAGCCCCCGGGACAGGGGAAGGGGGAACACTGAAGCTTTCTTT. Translating it yields CASSPRDRGRGNTEAFF.

The CDR3 DNA sequence: TGTGCCAGCGGGACAGGGTCGTCCCGATACTCTGGAAACACCATATATTTT. Translated: CASGTGSSRYSGNTIYF. This chain uses TRBV14 with TRBJ1-3, with 9 positions matching TRBD1. Germline V gene lookup returns CDR1 SGHDN and CDR2 FVKESK. Germline trimming cut 8 bases from V and 0 bases from J; bases unmatched to any gene: 11. This CDR3 contains 17 residues.

The CDR3 region has the DNA TGTGCCAGCAGTGAAACAGGAGGGTATGGCTACACCTTC. As protein: CASSETGGYGYTF. The rearrangement links TRBV6-1 to TRBJ1-2, with D maybe TRBD1 (5 bases). CDR1 is MNHNS and CDR2 is SASEGT in the germline V gene. The CDR3 has 13 amino acids. V lost 2 bases and J lost 5, with 9 bases in between.

The J gene is TRBJ1-5, the V gene TRBV28, with D possibly TRBD1 on 6 matching bases. Per the germline V gene, CDR1 is MDHEN and CDR2 is SYDVKM. The V end was cut by 3 bases, the J end by 4 bases, with 10 bases between. This CDR3 is 14 amino acids long. CDR3 amino acids: CASSFGGLNQPQHF. In nucleotides, the CDR3 is TGTGCCAGCAGTTTTGGGGGCCTAAATCAGCCCCAGCATTTT.

The chain carries TRBV15 and TRBJ2-7; D might be TRBD1 or TRBD2, each matching 5 bases. Germline lookup yields CDR1 LNHNV and CDR2 YYDKDF (reference sequence). Trimming left V 1 base short and J 6 bases short, with 7 bases between. The CDR3 has 12 amino acids. The CDR3 DNA sequence: TGTGCCACCAGCAGAGGGGGGAGCGAGCAGTACTTC. Translated: CATSRGGSEQYF.

This clone was counted a few times. This chain connects TRBV7-2 to TRBJ2-2; 12 bases are shared with TRBD2. The CDR3 covers 18 residues. Trimming at V came to 2 bases and at J to 2 bases, leaving 6 bases not matched to a gene. Germline CDR1 is SGHTA and CDR2 is FQGNSA. CDR3 sequence reads: CASSLILAGGRNTGELFF. The CDR3 nucleotides read TGTGCCAGCAGCTTAATTCTAGCGGGAGGGAGAAACACCGGGGAGCTGTTTTTT. Full variable domain (missing parts from reference TRBV7-2 and TRBJ2-2): GAGVSQSPSNKVTEKGKDVELRCDPISGHTALYWYRQSLGQGLEFLIYFQGNSAPDKSGLPSDRFSAERTGGSVSTLTIQRTQQEDSAVYLCASSLILAGGRNTGELFFGEGSRLTVL.

This clone was found once. The chain combines TRBV7-3 with TRBJ1-1; D is unresolved. V shed 3 bases and J shed 6 bases, with 11 bases lying between them. CDR3 length: 13 residues. Germline V lookup: CDR1 SGHTA, CDR2 FQGTGA. CDR3 bases: TGTGCCAGCAGCTTCGGCAGCTCATCTGAAGCTTTCTTT. Amino acids: CASSFGSSSEAFF.

The chain recombines TRBV15 with TRBJ2-5, with TRBD2 matching over 7 bases. Unmatched junction bases numbered 9, after V lost 0 bases and J lost 5 bases. CDR3 size: 16 residues. Germline V gene lookup returns CDR1 LNHNV and CDR2 YYDKDF (reference sequence). CDR3 in amino acids: CATSRDRAGESETQYF. The DNA for the CDR3 is TGTGCCACCAGCAGAGATAGGGCGGGAGAGTCGGAGACCCAGTACTTC.

The rearrangement joins TRBV27 to TRBJ1-6; D remains ambiguous. The CDR3 runs to 16 residues. V lost 5 bases to trimming and J lost 9 bases, with 20 bases between them. CDR1 and CDR2 from the germline V gene are MNHEY and SMNVEV (reference sequence). The chain's CDR3 is CASSPTSDGSLSPLHF. In DNA form, the CDR3 reads TGTGCCAGCAGTCCAACCTCGGACGGATCCCTTTCACCCCTCCACTTT.

The chain is built from TRBV27 and TRBJ1-1; D is undetermined. Trimming left V 6 bases short and J 1 base short, with 9 bases between. This CDR3 has 13 residues. The germline V gene encodes CDR1 MNHEY and CDR2 SMNVEV (reference sequence). CDR3 amino acids: CASSLQGNTEAFF. CDR3 nucleotides: TGTGCCAGCAGCCTCCAAGGGAACACTGAAGCTTTCTTT.

This clone was found once. The chain uses TRBV11-2 and TRBJ2-3; 7 nucleotides agree with TRBD2. This CDR3 contains 17 residues. Looked up from germline, CDR1 is SGHAT and CDR2 is FQNNGV. With 0 bases clipped from V and 2 bases from J, the junction kept 8 bases outside the gene matches. CDR3 DNA sequence: TGTGCCAGCAGCTTAGATGGTCCGGGAGGAATCACAGATACGCAGTATTTT. As protein: CASSLDGPGGITDTQYF.

This rearrangement joins TRBV19 to TRBJ1-5, with a tentative D call TRBD1 (5 bases). Trimming removed 4 bases at V and 6 bases at J, with 13 bases between. The germline gives CDR1 LNHDA, CDR2 SQIVND (reference sequence). The CDR3 has 14 residues. The CDR3 sequence is CASSSGSGTQPQHF. CDR3 sequence (DNA): TGTGCCAGTAGTAGCGGGTCAGGGACTCAGCCCCAGCATTTT.

The genes are TRBV5-1 and TRBJ2-3; D is possibly TRBD2 (5 bases). V was trimmed by 4 bases and J by 1 base, leaving 10 bases between them. The CDR3 has 14 residues. In germline, CDR1 is SGHRS, CDR2 YFSETQ. CDR3 nucleotide sequence: TGCGCCAGCAGCGATAATAGCGGCACAGATACGCAGTATTTT. This translates into CASSDNSGTDTQYF. Variable domain in full (rest from reference TRBV5-1 and TRBJ2-3): KAGVTQTPRYLIKTRGQQVTLSCSPISGHRSVSWYQQTPGQGLQFLFEYFSETQRNKGNFPGRFSGRQFSNSRSEMNVSTLELGDSALYLCASSDNSGTDTQYFGPGTRLTVL.

This chain connects TRBV2 to TRBJ2-1; TRBD2 is a possible D gene (6 bases). This CDR3 region has 15 residues. Germline V gene sequence: CDR1 SNHLY, CDR2 FYNNEI. V lost 2 bases and J 4 bases, leaving 12 bases between the germline ends. The CDR3 region is CASSERGGVYNEQFF. For the CDR3, the DNA is TGTGCCAGCAGTGAACGTGGCGGGGTATACAATGAGCAGTTCTTC. Full variable domain (remainder filled in from reference TRBV2 and TRBJ2-1): EPEVTQTPSHQVTQMGQEVILRCVPISNHLYFYWYRQILGQKVEFLVSFYNNEISEKSEIFDDQFSVERPDGSNFTLKIRSTKLEDSAMYFCASSERGGVYNEQFFGPGTRLTVL.

The rearrangement links TRBV5-1 to TRBJ1-2; no firm D call. The germline V gene has CDR1 SGHRS and CDR2 YFSETQ. This CDR3 has 13 residues. The V end was cut by 4 bases, the J end by 4 bases, with 11 bases between. The CDR3 DNA reads TGCGCCAGCAGCCTCGACACATCCTATGGCTACACCTTC. Translation: CASSLDTSYGYTF.

This rearrangement joins TRBV7-2 to TRBJ2-3; 11 bases are a match to TRBD2. The CDR3 is 15 residues long. J was trimmed by 5 bases and V by 5 bases; bases with no gene match: 6. Germline V gives CDR1 SGHTA, CDR2 FQGNSA. The CDR3 reads CASSETSGALDTQYF. CDR3 bases: TGTGCCAGCAGCGAGACTAGCGGGGCACTAGATACGCAGTATTTT.

The chain joins TRBV2 to TRBJ1-1; D uncertain. The ends were cut back, 7 bases at V and 1 base at J, with 7 bases in the middle. Per the germline V gene, CDR1 is SNHLY and CDR2 is FYNNEI. The CDR3 sequence is 12 residues long. CDR3 bases: TGTGCCAGCAATGATTGGAACACTGAAGCTTTCTTT. Its protein product is CASNDWNTEAFF.